This T cell receptor (beta chain) stems from a study of T cells after yellow fever vaccination (dated by TCRdb to the late 2010s). With respect to the entire study: The SMART-Seq v4 Ultra Low Input RNA kit was used to prepare libraries from fractions with low cell numbers. Blood was drawn at multiple timepoints before and after primary and secondary immunization, with bulk PBMC replicates and cell subsets isolated. Bulk TCR alpha and beta repertoires were sequenced longitudinally to track T-cell clones before and after primary and booster YFV17D yellow fever vaccination. Two healthy male donors made up the cohort, one aged 18 to 29 years and the other aged 30 to 39 years. The investigation overall reported the following: Compared with the primary T-cell response, the secondary T-cell response was faster but weaker, reaching its peak on day 5 rather than on day 15. Because only a couple of donors were included in the study, the extent to which the findings can be generalized is limited. After the booster, most clones that had expanded after primary vaccination were detected again (approximately 95% of CD4 and more than 85% of CD8), suggesting broad maintenance of memory. A small share of clonotypes occurred in both CD4 and CD8 compartments, likely arising from convergent recombination. Computational filtering was required because FACS-sorted repertoires could contain abundant contaminating clonotypes from the bulk population.

What the treatment or condition label conveys for this sample: live attenuated yellow fever vaccine strain. A standard Ficoll-Paque protocol was used to isolate PBMCs from peripheral blood. Dynabeads CD4 and CD8 positive selection kits were used to isolate the CD4 and CD8 T-cell fractions. TriZol was used to extract RNA from bulk PBMCs, from CD4 and CD8 fractions, and from dextramer-positive and dextramer-negative fractions. On this clonotype: Its antigen target is currently unknown. The sample holds no much larger clone one base away, and base qualities are not on file.

These reads were obtained on an Illumina NovaSeq 6000. Synthesis of TCR cDNA relied on 5'RACE template switching, a step that introduced a universal primer site along with unique molecular identifiers. Priming of cDNA synthesis was performed from both the TCR alpha and TCR beta constant segments. Two PCR steps were used to amplify libraries, with sample barcodes and sequencing adapters being added in the second step. Sequencing of libraries was done on Illumina HiSeq 2500 (2x100 bp) or NovaSeq (2x150 bp). The authors' pipeline ran thus. MIGEC handled demultiplexing of reads and collapsing into UMI consensus sequences, while MiXCR performed V(D)J alignment. Vaccine-responding clonotypes were identified with edgeR using replicate PBMC samples, with FDR below 0.01 and a log2 fold change above 5 up to day 15 being required. Each bulk clonotype was labeled CD4 or CD8 based on which sequenced repertoire, CD4 or CD8, contained the clonotype at higher abundance. Starting from the raw public reads, TCRdb applied fastp trimming at Q25, assembled clones with MiXCR and retained in-frame beta chains. Every CDR3 protein is listed once, alongside the most common genes and DNA of its rows. The V and J calls shown here were made by TCRdb, not taken from the authors' results. Here the sample has 95,000 to 100,000 distinct CDR3 sequences; about 6% occur a single time. The top ten constitute 35% to 45% of the sample.

From the cysteine through the phenylalanine, the CDR3 covers 13 amino acids. Only the CDR3 region is kept as DNA, spanning 39 bases read in frame from base 1. The specimen was CD8+ T cells sorted from PBMCs, collected 10 days after the yellow fever booster vaccination. The origin of this receptor is a man aged 18 to 29 who received the YFV17D yellow fever vaccine. The rearrangement joined TRBV12-2 to TRBJ2-5. TRBV12-2 is a documented pseudogene. The nucleotide sequence is TGTGCAAGTCGCTTTGTTGATTTAGAGACCCAGTACTTC. This encodes CASRFVDLETQYF.